One and the same sample provided the 20 T cell receptor beta chains below, sequenced in a study of cytomegalovirus exposure and HLA in healthy donors. In the PCR, 60 Vbeta and 13 Jbeta primers were used. This table comes from immunoSEQ multiplex PCR, and its TCRdb copy is limited to in-frame clones, with some not included. Of more than 85,000 clones in the sample, 73% were seen once. The specimen sequenced was PBMCs. The receptor source for this set is a man in his forties in good health and CMV-seronegative.

This clone was observed a single time. The rearrangement uses TRBV14 and TRBJ2-5; no reliable D call. The CDR3 contains 12 residues. Germline values: CDR1 SGHDN, CDR2 FVKESK. Deletions cut 5 bases from V and 5 bases from J, with 9 bases between. Here the CDR3 DNA reads TGTGCCAGCAGCTTTCAGTGGGAGACCCAGTACTTC. Translated: CASSFQWETQYF.

This clone came up a few times. The chain couples TRBV2 to TRBJ2-3, with 11 bases identical to TRBD2. V shed 4 bases and J 4 bases; nucleotides not matched to a gene: 7. Germline assignment: CDR1 SNHLY and CDR2 FYNNEI. This CDR3 is 16 amino acids long. The CDR3 DNA follows: TGTGCCAGCAGTGGGTATAGCGGGGGGGCTTCAGATACGCAGTATTTT. Its translation is CASSGYSGGASDTQYF. Full variable domain (rest looked up from reference TRBV2 and TRBJ2-3): EPEVTQTPSHQVTQMGQEVILRCVPISNHLYFYWYRQILGQKVEFLVSFYNNEISEKSEIFDDQFSVERPDGSNFTLKIRSTKLEDSAMYFCASSGYSGGASDTQYFGPGTRLTVL.

This clone was picked up one time. V gene TRBV12-5 combines with J gene TRBJ1-4; 8 nucleotides agree with TRBD1. The germline CDR1 and CDR2 sequences are LGHNT and FRNRAP. Trimming took 1 base from V and 8 from J; bases not matched to a gene: 15. The CDR3 has 18 amino acids. The CDR3 sequence is CASGLAYQDRDRQEKLFF. CDR3 DNA: TGTGCTAGTGGTTTGGCTTACCAAGACCGGGACAGGCAAGAAAAACTGTTTTTT.

This chain links TRBV19 with TRBJ2-1; TRBD1 matches at 9 bases. V lost 5 bases to trimming and J lost 3 bases; unmatched junction nucleotides: 8. CDR3 size: 16 residues. Germline CDR1 LNHDA, CDR2 SQIVND (reference sequence). Here the CDR3 DNA reads TGTGCCAGTAGTGCCGCCAGGGACAGGGACTACAATGAGCAGTTCTTC. Its translation is CASSAARDRDYNEQFF.

The J gene is TRBJ1-2, the V gene TRBV4-3, with 8 bases lining up with TRBD1. The V gene's germline CDR1 is LGHNA and CDR2 YSLEER. V lost 2 bases to trimming and J lost 2 bases; unmatched junction nucleotides: 13. CDR3 length: 18 amino acids. Here the CDR3 DNA reads TGCGCCAGCAGCCAATCCCTCCCGGACAGGGTAAGAAACTATGGCTACACCTTC. Amino acids: CASSQSLPDRVRNYGYTF.

The rearrangement links TRBV7-9 to TRBJ1-2; 8 positions agree with TRBD1. The CDR3 is 14 amino acids. Per the germline V gene, CDR1 is SEHNR and CDR2 is FQNEAQ (reference sequence). Trimming removed 5 bases from V and 8 bases from J; junction bases left unmatched: 10. The DNA for the CDR3 is TGTGCCAGCAGCGCCAACTCAGGGGGCTACGGCTACACCTTC. Translation: CASSANSGGYGYTF.

The J gene is TRBJ2-2, the V gene TRBV19; 8 bases are a match to TRBD2. The CDR3 has 16 amino acids. The germline CDR1 and CDR2 sequences are LNHDA and SQIVND (reference sequence). After removal of 7 bases from V and 6 bases from J, the junction contained 13 bases not matched to a gene. For the CDR3, the DNA is TGTGCCAGTAAGCCCCCCAGCGGGGGCTCGGCCGGGGAGCTGTTTTTT. Protein product: CASKPPSGGSAGELFF.

V is TRBV5-1 and J is TRBJ2-2, with 8 bases fitting TRBD2. The junction had 1 base not matched to a gene; V was cut back by 2 bases and J by 4 bases. The length of the CDR3 is 14 residues. Germline CDR1 SGHRS, CDR2 YFSETQ. The CDR3 DNA is TGCGCCAGCAGCTTAAGCGGGGGCACCGGGGAGCTGTTTTTT. Translation: CASSLSGGTGELFF.

The CDR3 region is CASSLAGRNTGELFF. In DNA form, the CDR3 reads TGTGCCAGCAGCTTAGCGGGGAGGAACACCGGGGAGCTGTTTTTT. The chain is built from TRBV7-2 and TRBJ2-2; D is possibly TRBD2 (5 bases). V shed 0 bases and J shed 1 base, with 6 bases lying between them. CDR3 size: 15 residues. In germline, CDR1 is SGHTA, CDR2 FQGNSA.

The chain couples TRBV6-1 to TRBJ2-2, with a possible D match to TRBD2 (7 bases). This CDR3 has 16 amino acids. CDR1 MNHNS and CDR2 SASEGT come from the germline V gene. Trimming stripped 3 bases from V and 4 bases from J, with 15 bases between. CDR3 in amino acids: CASSDVGGGLTGELFF. CDR3 in DNA: TGTGCCAGCAGTGATGTCGGCGGGGGCCTCACCGGGGAGCTGTTTTTT.

The chain carries TRBV27 and TRBJ2-7, with TRBD2 matching over 11 bases. There are 15 residues in the CDR3. J lost 3 bases, V lost 3 bases, and 4 bases had no gene match. Germline V gives CDR1 MNHEY, CDR2 SMNVEV (reference sequence). CDR3 nucleotides: TGTGCCAGCAGTTTCTCTAGCGGGGGGTTCTACGAGCAGTACTTC. Encoded protein: CASSFSSGGFYEQYF.

J is TRBJ2-1 and V is TRBV7-2; no clear D gene. Germline V gene sequence: CDR1 SGHTA, CDR2 FQGNSA. The CDR3 extends over 14 amino acids. The germline V and J ends were trimmed by 1 base and 4 bases, with 8 bases remaining between them. The CDR3 DNA follows: TGTGCCAGCAGCTTAGTTGATCGGTACAATGAGCAGTTCTTC. This gives the protein CASSLVDRYNEQFF.

The chain is built from TRBV5-1 and TRBJ2-1; 7 bases agree with TRBD2. The length of the CDR3 is 15 residues. The germline V gene has CDR1 SGHRS and CDR2 YFSETQ. Germline trimming cut 4 bases from V and 8 bases from J; bases unmatched to any gene: 12. In DNA form, the CDR3 reads TGCGCCAGCAGCGGGGGGGGTAGTAGCGTCGATGAGCAGTTCTTC. This gives the protein CASSGGGSSVDEQFF.

A note on this clone: Relative to the germline gene, one junction end is altered; a read error may explain this. V is TRBV28 and J is TRBJ2-1, with D possibly matching TRBD1 (5 bases). Germline V CDR1 and CDR2: MDHEN, SYDVKM. The CDR3 consists of 15 residues. The CDR3 protein is CSSSPPQGGYNEQFF. CDR3 nucleotides: TGTTCCAGCAGTCCCCCGCAGGGTGGCTACAATGAGCAGTTCTTC.

The chain is built from TRBV7-8 and TRBJ2-2; perhaps TRBD2 as D (5 bases). Germline V CDR1 and CDR2: SGHVS, FQNEAQ. The CDR3 totals 17 residues. V lost 5 bases and J 2 bases, leaving 18 bases between the germline ends. CDR3 amino acids: CASSRLRLTTNTGELFF. As DNA, the CDR3 is TGTGCCAGCAGCCGGCTCCGGTTGACTACAAACACCGGGGAGCTGTTTTTT.

V is TRBV7-2 and J is TRBJ2-5; possible D gene TRBD1, 5 bases. Trimming removed 5 bases at V and 2 bases at J, with 12 bases between. Germline-derived CDR1 and CDR2 are SGHTA and FQGNSA. The CDR3 loop spans 14 amino acids. CDR3 sequence: CASSPGPGQETQYF. The CDR3 region has the DNA TGTGCCAGCAGCCCTGGGCCAGGGCAAGAGACCCAGTACTTC.

This clone has only a few counts. V gene TRBV29-1 combines with J gene TRBJ2-7, with D perhaps TRBD2 (6 bases). This CDR3 is built from 14 residues. CDR1 and CDR2 from the germline V gene are SQVTM and ANQGSEA. V lost 4 bases, J lost 9 bases, and 22 bases lay in between. The CDR3 DNA reads as TGCAGCGTTGTAGAGGAGGGCCACCTGTCAAGGCAGTACTTC. Its translation is CSVVEEGHLSRQYF.

The genes are TRBV4-2 and TRBJ1-1; tentatively, D is TRBD1 (5 bases). CDR1 and CDR2 (germline): LGHNA, YNFKEQ. V dropped 0 bases and J dropped 9 bases, with 29 bases sitting between them. The CDR3 sequence is 19 residues long. The DNA for the CDR3 is TGTGCCAGCAGCCAAGATCCCCGGGGAGGGACGGTGACAACATGTCAAGCTTTCTTT. This codes for CASSQDPRGGTVTTCQAFF.

V gene TRBV6-5 combines with J gene TRBJ1-1; TRBD1 might be the D (6 bases). Trimming removed 6 bases at V and 0 bases at J, with 11 bases between. CDR1 MNHEY and CDR2 SVGAGI come from the germline V gene. CDR3 size: 14 residues. CDR3 in amino acids: CASSQGTVNTEAFF. The CDR3 nucleotides read TGTGCCAGCAGCCAGGGGACGGTGAACACTGAAGCTTTCTTT.

The chain joins TRBV14 to TRBJ2-1, with no clear D. The length of the CDR3 is 12 residues. V lost 0 bases, J lost 11 bases, and 8 bases lay in between. CDR1 and CDR2 from the germline V gene are SGHDN and FVKESK. CDR3 in amino acids: CASSQDRGKQFF. The CDR3 region has the DNA TGTGCCAGCAGCCAAGATCGAGGAAAGCAGTTCTTC.